This record looks at one TCR beta chain sequence and its context. The source of the sample is a study of T cell responses to AZD1222 COVID-19 vaccine. V dropped 5 bases and J dropped 4 bases, with 15 bases sitting between them. Germline lookup yields CDR1 SGDLS and CDR2 YYNGEE. This CDR3 is built from 15 residues. Clones were read by immunoSEQ multiplex PCR, and TCRdb kept only the in-frame ones, dropping some. There are more than 110,000 clones in the sample; around 92% occur only once, and 3% to 4% lies in the top ten. The genes are TRBV9 and TRBJ2-2, with no clear D. This clonotype was sampled from an adult who received the AZD1222 COVID-19 vaccine. Source: peripheral blood, taken 28 days after the second AZD1222 dose. The CDR3 spells CASRAPQASTGELFF. The CDR3 DNA sequence: TGTGCCAGCAGAGCCCCCCAGGCCTCCACCGGGGAGCTGTTTTTT.